A selection of T cell receptor beta chains follows, all from one sample in a study of radiotherapy plus CTLA-4 blockade in lung cancer. TCRdb keeps only in-frame clones here, not all; method: immunoSEQ multiplex PCR. The top ten hold under 9% of the sample, which has tens of thousands of clones, about 80% seen once. Material: peripheral blood, obtained from a patient treated with radiotherapy plus ipilimumab. The origin of the receptors is a human donor with non-small cell lung cancer who had a complete response to radiotherapy plus ipilimumab. Each CDR3 is given with its conserved first and last residue.

V gene,J gene,CDR3 protein
TRBV11-3,TRBJ2-3,CASSSRPSAGAFNTQYF
TRBV10-3,TRBJ2-1,CAISPGTSGKDEQFF
TRBV2,TRBJ2-2,CASSETSNTGELFF
TRBV7-9,TRBJ1-1,CASSDGGYTEAFF
TRBV5-1,TRBJ1-3,CASSLVGQGTGNTIYF
TRBV19,TRBJ2-7,CASSVGTGGFYEQYF
TRBV5-4,TRBJ1-5,CASSRDSNQPQHF
TRBV14,TRBJ2-3,CASSPSWTDTQYF
TRBV18,TRBJ2-7,CASSPESSYEQYF
TRBV7-2,TRBJ1-5,CASSLISSNQPQHF
TRBV9,TRBJ1-1,CASSTRQGGNTEAFF
TRBV9,TRBJ2-7,CASSVASTGLYEQYF
TRBV19,TRBJ1-4,CASSLGQGRMSEKLFF
TRBV6-1,TRBJ1-2,CASSEGPGNNYGYTF
TRBV5-4,TRBJ2-1,CASSPGTRNNEQFF
TRBV9,TRBJ1-1,CASSATGGTEAFF
TRBV29-1,TRBJ1-4,CSVDGSSGDEKLFF
TRBV12-1,TRBJ1-4,CASSFVNQGGEKLFF
TRBV9,TRBJ2-3,CASSVGFGTVTDTQYF
TRBV7-2,TRBJ1-5,CASSLESHQPQHF
TRBV7-9,TRBJ2-2,CASSVTVLNTGELFF
TRBV5-6,TRBJ1-1,CASTWTGWSEAFF
TRBV20-1,TRBJ2-3,CSASFSTTQYF
TRBV19,TRBJ2-5,CASSQDREGIQYF
TRBV7-8,TRBJ2-3,CASSLEVLAGGTDTQYF
TRBV5-1,TRBJ2-5,CASSWDRGQETQYF
TRBV5-1,TRBJ1-4,CASSFRPRTELFF
TRBV11-2,TRBJ2-3,CASSPADEWLGTDTQYF
TRBV20-1,TRBJ1-2,CSARERGGYTF
TRBV7-2,TRBJ2-7,CASSFPGQGYEQYF
TRBV7-2,TRBJ1-1,CASSLGQGLNTEAFF
TRBV28,TRBJ2-2,CASSGRAELFF
TRBV25-1,TRBJ2-1,CASSGLDIEQFF
TRBV4-1,TRBJ2-1,CASSQGPAGVGSNEQFF
TRBV19,TRBJ2-1,CASSRLTPPRSYNEQFF
TRBV18,TRBJ2-5,CASSPFSVQGAGETQYF
TRBV7-9,TRBJ2-1,CASSFTSEQFF
TRBV6-5,TRBJ1-1,CASLSPLVDAAFF
TRBV14,TRBJ1-1,CASSQDAGRAEAFF
TRBV10-1,TRBJ2-2,CASSDQGHTGELFF
TRBV27,TRBJ1-5,CASSSEDSNQPQHF
TRBV9,TRBJ1-2,CASSEGDRRSYGYTF
TRBV5-1,TRBJ1-1,CASSFGRDTEAFF
TRBV18,TRBJ1-2,CASSPFLENYGYTF
TRBV19,TRBJ1-1,CASSIGQGRGAFF
TRBV5-6,TRBJ2-5,CASSLGRQGGTQYF
TRBV30,TRBJ2-2,CAWSRSGSSGWTGELFF
TRBV6-6,TRBJ2-3,CASSSGLASTDTQYF
TRBV9,TRBJ2-1,CASSVAYERNEQFF
TRBV5-8,TRBJ1-5,CASSLARGISNQPQHF
TRBV19,TRBJ2-5,CASNVRGETQYF
TRBV4-3,TRBJ1-1,CASSQQHAGEAFF
TRBV4-1,TRBJ1-5,CASSFSGTADQPQHF